This T cell receptor beta chain was recorded in a study of OX40 agonist ivuxolimab in advanced cancers. Points from the study as a whole: Partial responders at 0.1-3.0 mg/kg had among the lowest clonal expansion.

The CDR3 is 12 residues long. Germline loops: CDR1 WSHSY, CDR2 SAAADI. V lost 2 bases, J lost 8 bases, and 9 bases lay in between. This clone was counted a single time. Its specificity is unknown. Sequenced by immunoSEQ multiplex PCR; TCRdb stores in-frame clones only, minus some. The table includes 45,000 to 55,000 clones, more than 80% detected once. This TCR came from an adult with an advanced solid tumor such as melanoma, head and neck, liver or kidney cancer. Here the sequenced sample was CD4+ or CD8+ T cells sorted from blood, taken in a trial of the OX40 agonist ivuxolimab. This chain joins TRBV10-2 and TRBJ1-2; no clear D. The CDR3 coding sequence is TGCGCCAGCAGTGAGAACGAGGCGGGCTACACCTTC. The encoded protein is CASSENEAGYTF.